This T cell receptor (beta chain) originates from a study of shared clonotypes between healthy human individuals. A note on this clone: Its specificity is not known.

Germline lookup yields CDR1 SGHRS and CDR2 YFSETQ. The junction had 9 bases not matched to a gene; V was cut back by 4 bases and J by 8 bases. CDR3 length: 15 residues. A CD45RA+ naive subset and a CD45RA-negative memory subset were split from CD4+ cells. Replicate PCRs run on sorted subsets employed 200 to 250 ng DNA, roughly 30,000 T cell genomes. The data were produced by immunoSEQ multiplex PCR, yet TCRdb's version contains in-frame clones alone and is incomplete. This table has some 2,000,000 clones, roughly 94% appearing once. The study, taken as a whole, reports: Unshared clonotypes carried lower generation probabilities than those common to all four donors.

The genes are TRBV5-1 and TRBJ1-6; 7 nucleotides align to TRBD1. The sample consisted of naive CD4+ T cells sorted from blood. Regarding subset: CD45RA+ positively selected. The receptor's source is a man between 18 and 35 years old in good health. In DNA, the CDR3 is TGCGCCAGCAGCCGAGTCCCGGGACAGTATTCACCCCTCCACTTT. Amino acids: CASSRVPGQYSPLHF. The full variable domain, its missing parts supplied by reference TRBV5-1 and TRBJ1-6, is KAGVTQTPRYLIKTRGQQVTLSCSPISGHRSVSWYQQTPGQGLQFLFEYFSETQRNKGNFPGRFSGRQFSNSRSEMNVSTLELGDSALYLCASSRVPGQYSPLHFGNGTRLTVT.